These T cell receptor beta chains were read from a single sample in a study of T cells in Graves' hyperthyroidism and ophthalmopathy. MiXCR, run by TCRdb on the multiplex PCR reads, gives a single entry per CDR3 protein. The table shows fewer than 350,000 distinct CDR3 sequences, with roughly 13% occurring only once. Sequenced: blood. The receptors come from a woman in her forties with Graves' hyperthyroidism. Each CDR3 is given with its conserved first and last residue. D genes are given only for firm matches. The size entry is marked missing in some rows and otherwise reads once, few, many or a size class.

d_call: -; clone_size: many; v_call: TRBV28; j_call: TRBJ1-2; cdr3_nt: TGTGCCAGCAGGTTGTCTCGGGCTGGCTACACCTTC; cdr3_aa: CASRLSRAGYTF
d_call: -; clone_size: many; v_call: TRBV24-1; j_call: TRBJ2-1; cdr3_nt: TGTGCCACCAGTAGGAGGAATGAGCAGTTCTTC; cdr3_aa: CATSRRNEQFF
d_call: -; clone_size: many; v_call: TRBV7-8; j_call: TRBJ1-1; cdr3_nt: TGTGCCAGCAGCACTCGAGGTGGGAACACTGAAGCTTTCTTT; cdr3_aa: CASSTRGGNTEAFF
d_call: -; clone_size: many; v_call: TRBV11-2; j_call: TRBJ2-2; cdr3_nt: TGTGCCAGCAGCTTAGCAGGACTGCGGACCGGGGAGCTGTTTTTT; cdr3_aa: CASSLAGLRTGELFF
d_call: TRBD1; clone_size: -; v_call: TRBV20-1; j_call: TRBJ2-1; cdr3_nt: TGCAGTGCTGCACAGGGGATGGCTTACAATGAGCAGTTCTTC; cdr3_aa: CSAAQGMAYNEQFF
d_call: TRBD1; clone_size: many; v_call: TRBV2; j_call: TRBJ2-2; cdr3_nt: TGTGCCAGCCGGACAGGGGCAGACACCGGGGAGCTGTTTTTT; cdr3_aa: CASRTGADTGELFF
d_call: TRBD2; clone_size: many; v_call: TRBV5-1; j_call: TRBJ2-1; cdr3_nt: TGCGCCAGCAGCAATATCCTAGCGGGAGGGGCCCGGGGGAATGAGCAGTTCTTC; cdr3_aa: CASSNILAGGARGNEQFF
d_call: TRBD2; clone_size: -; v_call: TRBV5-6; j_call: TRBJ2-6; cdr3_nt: TGTGCCAGCAGCCCGCTTCGACTAGCGGGAACCTCTGGGGCCAACGTCCTGACTTTC; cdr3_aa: CASSPLRLAGTSGANVLTF
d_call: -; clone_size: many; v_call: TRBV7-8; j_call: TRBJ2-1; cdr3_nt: TGTGCCAGCAGCTCCTTCCAAAGGTGGGACAATGAGCAGTTCTTC; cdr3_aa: CASSSFQRWDNEQFF
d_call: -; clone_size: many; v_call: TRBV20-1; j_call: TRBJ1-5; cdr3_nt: TGCAGTGCTATCGGACTGACCAATCAGCCCCAGCATTTT; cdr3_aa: CSAIGLTNQPQHF
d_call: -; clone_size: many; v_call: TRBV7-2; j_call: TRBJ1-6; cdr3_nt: TGTGCCAGCAGCCAAATAGGGGTGTCACCCCTCCACTTT; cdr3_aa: CASSQIGVSPLHF
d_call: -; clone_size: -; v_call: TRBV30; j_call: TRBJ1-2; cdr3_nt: TGTGCCTGGAGTGTACAAGGCTATGGCTACACCTTC; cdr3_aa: CAWSVQGYGYTF
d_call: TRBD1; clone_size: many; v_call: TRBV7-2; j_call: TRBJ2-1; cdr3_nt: TGTGCCAGCAGCAGGGGGCTCTTGAATGAGCAGTTCTTC; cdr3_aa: CASSRGLLNEQFF
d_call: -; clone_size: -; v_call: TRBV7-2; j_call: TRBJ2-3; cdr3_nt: TGTGCCAGCAGCTTAGAAGGACAGCAGTCAGATACGCAGTATTTT; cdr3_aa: CASSLEGQQSDTQYF
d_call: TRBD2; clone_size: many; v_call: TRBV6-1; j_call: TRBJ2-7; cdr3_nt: TGTGCCAGCATGGGACTAGAAAAGCAGTACTTC; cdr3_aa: CASMGLEKQYF
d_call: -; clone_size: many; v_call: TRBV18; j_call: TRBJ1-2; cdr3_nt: TGTGCCAGCTCACCACGGAAAGGATACTATGGCTACACCTTC; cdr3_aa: CASSPRKGYYGYTF
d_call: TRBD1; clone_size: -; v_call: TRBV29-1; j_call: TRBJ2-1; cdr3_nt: TGCAGCGTTGAAGAAGGCCAGGGGGCACCAGAGGGGCAGTTCTTC; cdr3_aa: CSVEEGQGAPEGQFF
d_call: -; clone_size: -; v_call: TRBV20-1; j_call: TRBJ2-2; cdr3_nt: TGCAGTGCTAGAGATTTGGGGGCGTACGGGGAGCTGTTTTTT; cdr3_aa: CSARDLGAYGELFF
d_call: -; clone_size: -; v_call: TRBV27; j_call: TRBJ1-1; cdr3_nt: TGTGCCAGCCATACTCTGTGGGGGGAGGGGATGAACACTGAAGCTTTCTTT; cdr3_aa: CASHTLWGEGMNTEAFF
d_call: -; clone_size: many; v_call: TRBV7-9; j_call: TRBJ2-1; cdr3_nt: TGTGCCAGCAGCTTAGCGAGTCCCATTACATTTAAGCATGAGCAGTTCTTC; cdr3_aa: CASSLASPITFKHEQFF
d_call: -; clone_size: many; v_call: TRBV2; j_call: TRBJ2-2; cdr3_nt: TGTGCCAGCAGTGATCCTAGCGCCATCACCGGGGAGCTGTTTTTT; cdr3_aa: CASSDPSAITGELFF
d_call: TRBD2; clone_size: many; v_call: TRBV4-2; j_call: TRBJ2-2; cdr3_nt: TGTGCCAGCAGCTCGGGAGGGTCGAACACCGGGGAGCTGTTTTTT; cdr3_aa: CASSSGGSNTGELFF
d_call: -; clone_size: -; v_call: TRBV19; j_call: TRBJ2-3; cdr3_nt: TGTGCCAGTAGTGTCCTAGATACGCAGTATTTT; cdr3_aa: CASSVLDTQYF
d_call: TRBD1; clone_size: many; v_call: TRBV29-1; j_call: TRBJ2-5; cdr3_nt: TGCAGCGCCAAGACAGGGGTCGAGACCCAGTACTTC; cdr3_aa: CSAKTGVETQYF
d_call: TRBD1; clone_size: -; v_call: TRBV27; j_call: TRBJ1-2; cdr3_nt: TGTGCCAGCAGTTTATGGACAGGGTTGTGTGGCTACACCTTC; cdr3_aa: CASSLWTGLCGYTF
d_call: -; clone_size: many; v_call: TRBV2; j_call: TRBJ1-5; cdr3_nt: TGTGCCAGCAGGGAAACACGGAATCAGCCCCAGCATTTT; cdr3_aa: CASRETRNQPQHF
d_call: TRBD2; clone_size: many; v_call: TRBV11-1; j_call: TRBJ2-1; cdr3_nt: TGTGCCAGCAGCCTTAGCGGGAGGACTTACAATGAGCAGTTCTTC; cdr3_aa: CASSLSGRTYNEQFF
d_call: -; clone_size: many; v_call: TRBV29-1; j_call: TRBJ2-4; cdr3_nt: TGCAGCGTTGAAGAGATTGCAGGGCACGGTTTAGCCAAAAACATTCAGTACTTC; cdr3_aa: CSVEEIAGHGLAKNIQYF
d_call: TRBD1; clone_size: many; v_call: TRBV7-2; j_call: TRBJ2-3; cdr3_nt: TGTGCCAGCAGCTTGGGGACCCTACGACAGGGGGCTGCCGATACGCAGTATTTT; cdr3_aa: CASSLGTLRQGAADTQYF
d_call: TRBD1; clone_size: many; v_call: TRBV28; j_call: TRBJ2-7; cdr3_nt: TGTGCCACCGGGACAGCCCGCTACGAGCAGTACTTC; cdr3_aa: CATGTARYEQYF
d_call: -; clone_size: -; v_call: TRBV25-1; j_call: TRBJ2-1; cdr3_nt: TGTGCCAGCAGTGAATCGGTATATTACAATGAGCAGTTCTTC; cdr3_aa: CASSESVYYNEQFF
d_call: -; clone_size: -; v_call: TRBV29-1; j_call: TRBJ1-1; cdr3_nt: TGCACCTCCAGTACCGGCGCTGAAGCTTTCTTT; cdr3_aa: CTSSTGAEAFF
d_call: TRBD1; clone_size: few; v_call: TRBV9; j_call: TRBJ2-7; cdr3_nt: TGTGCCAGCAGCGCATACGGGACAGGGGACGAGCAGTACTTC; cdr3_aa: CASSAYGTGDEQYF
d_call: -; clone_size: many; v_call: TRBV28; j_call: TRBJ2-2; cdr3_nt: TGTGCCAGCCCTCACCCGAGCACCGGGGAGCTGTTTTTT; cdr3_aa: CASPHPSTGELFF
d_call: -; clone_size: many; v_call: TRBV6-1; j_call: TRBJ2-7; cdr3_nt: TGTGCCAGCACCGCCGGCTTCAGCTCCTACGAGCAGTACTTC; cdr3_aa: CASTAGFSSYEQYF
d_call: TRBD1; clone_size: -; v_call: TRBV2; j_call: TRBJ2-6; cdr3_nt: TGTGCCAGCAGAGGACAGGACGAATTAGATGGGGCCAACGTCCTGACTTTC; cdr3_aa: CASRGQDELDGANVLTF
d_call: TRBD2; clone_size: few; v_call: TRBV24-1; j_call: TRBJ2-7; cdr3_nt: TGTGCCACCAGTGATAGAGCGGGACCCACCTACGAGCAGTACTTC; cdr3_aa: CATSDRAGPTYEQYF
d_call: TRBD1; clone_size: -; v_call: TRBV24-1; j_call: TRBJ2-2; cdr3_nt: TGTGCCACCAGTGACCCCGGGACAGGGGTCACCGGGGAGCTGTTTTTT; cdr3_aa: CATSDPGTGVTGELFF
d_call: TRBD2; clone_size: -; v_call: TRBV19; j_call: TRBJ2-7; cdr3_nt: TGTGCCAGTAGTGCCACTAGCGACTCCTACGAGCAGTACTTC; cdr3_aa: CASSATSDSYEQYF